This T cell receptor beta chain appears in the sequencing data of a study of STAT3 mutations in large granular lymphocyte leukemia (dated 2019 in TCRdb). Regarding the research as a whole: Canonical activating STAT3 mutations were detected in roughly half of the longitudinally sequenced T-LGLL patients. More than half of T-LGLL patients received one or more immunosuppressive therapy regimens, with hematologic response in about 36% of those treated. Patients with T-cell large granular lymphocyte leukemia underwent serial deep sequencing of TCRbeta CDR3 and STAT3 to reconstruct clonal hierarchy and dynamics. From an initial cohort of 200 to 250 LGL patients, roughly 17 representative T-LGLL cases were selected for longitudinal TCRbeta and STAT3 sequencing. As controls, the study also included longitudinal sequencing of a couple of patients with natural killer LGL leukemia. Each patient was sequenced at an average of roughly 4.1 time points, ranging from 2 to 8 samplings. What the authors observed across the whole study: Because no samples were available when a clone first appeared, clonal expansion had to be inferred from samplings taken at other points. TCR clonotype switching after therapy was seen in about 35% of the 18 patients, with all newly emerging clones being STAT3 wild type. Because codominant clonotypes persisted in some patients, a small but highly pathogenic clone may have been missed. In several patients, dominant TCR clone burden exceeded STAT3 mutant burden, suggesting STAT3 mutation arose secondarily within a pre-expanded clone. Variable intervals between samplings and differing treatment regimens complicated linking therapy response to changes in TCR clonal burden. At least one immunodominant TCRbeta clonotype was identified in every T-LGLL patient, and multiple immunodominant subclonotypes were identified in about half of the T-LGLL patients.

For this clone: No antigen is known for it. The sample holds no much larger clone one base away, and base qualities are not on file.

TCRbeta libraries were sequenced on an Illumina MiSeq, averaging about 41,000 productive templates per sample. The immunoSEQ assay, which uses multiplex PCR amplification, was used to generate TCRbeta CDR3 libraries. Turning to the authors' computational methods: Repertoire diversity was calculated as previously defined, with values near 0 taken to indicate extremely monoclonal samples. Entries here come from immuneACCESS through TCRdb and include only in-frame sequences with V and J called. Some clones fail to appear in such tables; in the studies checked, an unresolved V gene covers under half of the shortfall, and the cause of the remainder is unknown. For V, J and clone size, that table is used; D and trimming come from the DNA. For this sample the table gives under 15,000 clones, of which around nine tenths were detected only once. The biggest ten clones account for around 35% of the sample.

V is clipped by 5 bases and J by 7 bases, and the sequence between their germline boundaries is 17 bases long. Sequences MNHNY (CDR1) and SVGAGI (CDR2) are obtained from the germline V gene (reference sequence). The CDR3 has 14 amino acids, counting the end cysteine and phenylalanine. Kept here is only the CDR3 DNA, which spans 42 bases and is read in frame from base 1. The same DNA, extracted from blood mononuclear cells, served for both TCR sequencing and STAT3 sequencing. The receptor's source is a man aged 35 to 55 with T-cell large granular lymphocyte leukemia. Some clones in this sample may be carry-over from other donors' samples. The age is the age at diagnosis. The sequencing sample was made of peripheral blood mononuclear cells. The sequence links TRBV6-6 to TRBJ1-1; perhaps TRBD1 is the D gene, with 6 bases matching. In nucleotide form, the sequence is TGTGCCAGCAGTACCCTTGGGGGGCTCAGTGAAGCTTTCTTT. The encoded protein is CASSTLGGLSEAFF.